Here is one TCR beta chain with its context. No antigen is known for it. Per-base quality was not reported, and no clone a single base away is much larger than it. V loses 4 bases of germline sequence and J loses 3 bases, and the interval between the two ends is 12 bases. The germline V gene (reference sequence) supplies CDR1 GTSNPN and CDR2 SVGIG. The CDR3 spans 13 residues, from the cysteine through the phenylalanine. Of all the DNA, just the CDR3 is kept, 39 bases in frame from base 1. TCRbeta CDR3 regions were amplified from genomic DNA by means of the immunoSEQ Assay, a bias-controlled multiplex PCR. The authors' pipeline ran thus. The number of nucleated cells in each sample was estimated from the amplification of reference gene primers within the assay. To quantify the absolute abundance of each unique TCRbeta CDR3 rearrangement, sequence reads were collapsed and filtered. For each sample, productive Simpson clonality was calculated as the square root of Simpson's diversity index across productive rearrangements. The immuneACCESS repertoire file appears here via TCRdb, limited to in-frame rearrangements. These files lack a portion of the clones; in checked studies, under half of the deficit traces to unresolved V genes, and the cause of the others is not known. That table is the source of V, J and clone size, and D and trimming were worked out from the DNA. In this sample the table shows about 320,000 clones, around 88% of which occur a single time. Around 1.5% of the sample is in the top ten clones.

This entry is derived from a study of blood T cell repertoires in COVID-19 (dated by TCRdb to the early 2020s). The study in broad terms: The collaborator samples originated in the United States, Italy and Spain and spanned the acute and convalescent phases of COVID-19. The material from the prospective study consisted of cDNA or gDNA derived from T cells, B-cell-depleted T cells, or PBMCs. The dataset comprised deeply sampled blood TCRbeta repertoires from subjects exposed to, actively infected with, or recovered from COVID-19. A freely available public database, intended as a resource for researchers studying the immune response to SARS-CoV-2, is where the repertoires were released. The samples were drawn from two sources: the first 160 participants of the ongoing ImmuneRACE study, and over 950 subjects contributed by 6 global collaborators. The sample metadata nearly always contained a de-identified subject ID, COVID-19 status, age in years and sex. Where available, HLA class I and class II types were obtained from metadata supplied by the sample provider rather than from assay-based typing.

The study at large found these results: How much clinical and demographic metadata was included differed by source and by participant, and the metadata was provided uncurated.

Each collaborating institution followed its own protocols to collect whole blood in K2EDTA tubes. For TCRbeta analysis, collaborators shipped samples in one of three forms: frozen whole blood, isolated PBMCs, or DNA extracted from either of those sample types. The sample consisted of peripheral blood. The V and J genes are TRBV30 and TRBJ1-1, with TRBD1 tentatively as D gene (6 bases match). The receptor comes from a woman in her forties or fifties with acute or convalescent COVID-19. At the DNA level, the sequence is TGTGCCTGGAAAGGGGGTTGGTACACTGAAGCTTTCTTT. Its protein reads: CAWKGGWYTEAFF.